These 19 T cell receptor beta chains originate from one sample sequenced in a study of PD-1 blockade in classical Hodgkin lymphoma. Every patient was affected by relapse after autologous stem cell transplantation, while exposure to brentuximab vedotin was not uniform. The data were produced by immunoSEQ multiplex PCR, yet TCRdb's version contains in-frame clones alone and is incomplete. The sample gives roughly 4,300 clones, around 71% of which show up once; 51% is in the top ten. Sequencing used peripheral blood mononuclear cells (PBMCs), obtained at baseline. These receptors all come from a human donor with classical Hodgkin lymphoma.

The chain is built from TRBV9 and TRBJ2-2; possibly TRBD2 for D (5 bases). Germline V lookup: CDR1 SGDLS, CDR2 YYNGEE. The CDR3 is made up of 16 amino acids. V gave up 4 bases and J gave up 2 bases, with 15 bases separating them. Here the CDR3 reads CASSLLSGFNTGELFF. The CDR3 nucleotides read TGTGCCAGCAGCCTTCTCTCGGGGTTTAACACCGGGGAGCTGTTTTTT.

The DNA of the CDR3 is TGTGCCAGCAGACAATCCGGGGGGTCTGGGGCCAACGTCCTGACTTTC. Translating it yields CASRQSGGSGANVLTF. The chain combines TRBV27 with TRBJ2-6; TRBD2 matches 7 bases. The CDR3 runs 16 residues. Germline-derived CDR1 and CDR2 are MNHEY and SMNVEV (reference sequence). J gave up 1 base and V 6 bases, and 6 bases lay outside the gene matches.

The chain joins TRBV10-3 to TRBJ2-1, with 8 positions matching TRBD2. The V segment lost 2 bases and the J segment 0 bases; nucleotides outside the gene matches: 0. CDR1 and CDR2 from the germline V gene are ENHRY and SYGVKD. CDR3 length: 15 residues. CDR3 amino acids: CAISEREGSYNEQFF. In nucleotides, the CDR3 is TGTGCCATCAGTGAGCGGGAGGGCTCCTACAATGAGCAGTTCTTC.

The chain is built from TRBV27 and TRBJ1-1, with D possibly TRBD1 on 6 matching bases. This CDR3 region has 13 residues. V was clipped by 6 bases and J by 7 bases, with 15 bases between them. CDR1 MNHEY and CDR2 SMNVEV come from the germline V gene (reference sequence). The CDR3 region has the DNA TGTGCCAGCAGCCTACAGGGTCGTGTTGAAGCTTTCTTT. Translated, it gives CASSLQGRVEAFF.

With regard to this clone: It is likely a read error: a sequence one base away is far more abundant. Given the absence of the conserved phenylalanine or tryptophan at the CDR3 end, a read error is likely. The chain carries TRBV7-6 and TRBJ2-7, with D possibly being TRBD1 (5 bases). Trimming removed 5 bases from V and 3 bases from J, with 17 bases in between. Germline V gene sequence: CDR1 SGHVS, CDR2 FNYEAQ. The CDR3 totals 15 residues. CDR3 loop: CASSVKGAWGYEQYI. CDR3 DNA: TGTGCCAGCAGCGTAAAAGGGGCGTGGGGCTACGAGCAGTACATC.

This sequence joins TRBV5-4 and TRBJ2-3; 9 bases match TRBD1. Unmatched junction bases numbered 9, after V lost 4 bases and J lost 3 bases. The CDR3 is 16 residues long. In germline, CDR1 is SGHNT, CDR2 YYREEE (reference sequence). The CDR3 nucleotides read TGTGCCAGCAGCCGAACCGGGACAGGGAAAACAGATACGCAGTATTTT. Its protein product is CASSRTGTGKTDTQYF.

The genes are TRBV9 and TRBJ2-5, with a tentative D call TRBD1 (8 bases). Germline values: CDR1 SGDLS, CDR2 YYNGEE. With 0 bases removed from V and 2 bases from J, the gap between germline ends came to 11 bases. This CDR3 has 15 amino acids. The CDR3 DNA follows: TGTGCCAGCAGCGTAGTACAGGGGGGGCAAGAGACCCAGTACTTC. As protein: CASSVVQGGQETQYF.

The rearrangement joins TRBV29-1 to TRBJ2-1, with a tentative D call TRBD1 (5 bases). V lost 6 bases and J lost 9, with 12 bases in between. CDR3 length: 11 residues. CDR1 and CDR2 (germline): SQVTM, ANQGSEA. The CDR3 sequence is CSVENRGEQFF. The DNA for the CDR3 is TGCAGCGTCGAAAATAGGGGTGAGCAGTTCTTC.

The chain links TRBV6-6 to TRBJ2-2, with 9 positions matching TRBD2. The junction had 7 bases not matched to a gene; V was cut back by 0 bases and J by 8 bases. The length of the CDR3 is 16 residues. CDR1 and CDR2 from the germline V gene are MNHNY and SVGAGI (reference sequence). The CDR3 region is CASSYSAGGPSGELFF. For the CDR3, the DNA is TGTGCCAGCAGTTACTCTGCGGGAGGGCCGTCAGGGGAGCTGTTTTTT.

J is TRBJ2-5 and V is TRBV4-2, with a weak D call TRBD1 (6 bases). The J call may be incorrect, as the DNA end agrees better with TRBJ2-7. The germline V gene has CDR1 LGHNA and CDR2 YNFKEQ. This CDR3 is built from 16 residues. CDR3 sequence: CASSQSWLGASYEQYF. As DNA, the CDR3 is TGTGCCAGCAGCCAATCTTGGCTGGGGGCTTCCTACGAGCAGTACTTC.

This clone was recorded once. The CDR3 loop reads CASSLGDEQYF. The CDR3 nucleotides read TGTGCCAGCAGCTTAGGGGACGAGCAGTACTTC. V is TRBV7-9 and J is TRBJ2-7, with D unresolved. V gave up 1 base and J gave up 5 bases, with 3 bases separating them. The germline V gene encodes CDR1 SEHNR and CDR2 FQNEAQ (reference sequence). There are 11 residues in the CDR3.

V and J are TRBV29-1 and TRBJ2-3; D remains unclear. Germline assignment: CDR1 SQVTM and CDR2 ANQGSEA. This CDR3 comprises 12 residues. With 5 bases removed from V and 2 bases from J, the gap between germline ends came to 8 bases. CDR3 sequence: CSVLDITDTQYF. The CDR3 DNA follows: TGCAGCGTTCTCGATATCACAGATACGCAGTATTTT.

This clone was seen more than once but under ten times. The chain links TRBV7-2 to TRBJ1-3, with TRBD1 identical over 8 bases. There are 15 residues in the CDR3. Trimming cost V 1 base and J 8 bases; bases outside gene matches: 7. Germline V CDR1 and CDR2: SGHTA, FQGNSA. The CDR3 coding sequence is TGTGCCAGCAGCTTAGGATTCGGACAGGGAGACACCATATATTTT. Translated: CASSLGFGQGDTIYF.

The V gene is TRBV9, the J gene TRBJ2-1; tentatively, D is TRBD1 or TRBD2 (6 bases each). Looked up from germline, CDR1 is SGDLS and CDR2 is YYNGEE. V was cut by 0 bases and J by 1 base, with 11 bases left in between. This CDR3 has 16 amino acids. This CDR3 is CASSVGGAGSYNEQFF. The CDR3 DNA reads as TGTGCCAGCAGCGTAGGGGGGGCTGGATCCTACAATGAGCAGTTCTTC. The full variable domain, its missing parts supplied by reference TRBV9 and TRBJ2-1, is DSGVTQTPKHLITATGQRVTLRCSPRSGDLSVYWYQQSLDQGLQFLIQYYNGEERAKGNILERFSAQQFPDLHSELNLSSLELGDSALYFCASSVGGAGSYNEQFFGPGTRLTVL.

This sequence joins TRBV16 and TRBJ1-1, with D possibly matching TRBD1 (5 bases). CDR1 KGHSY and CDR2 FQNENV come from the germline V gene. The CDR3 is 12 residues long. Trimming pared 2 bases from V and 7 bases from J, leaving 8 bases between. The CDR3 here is CASSQGQDEAFF. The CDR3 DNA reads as TGTGCCAGCAGCCAAGGACAAGATGAAGCTTTCTTT.

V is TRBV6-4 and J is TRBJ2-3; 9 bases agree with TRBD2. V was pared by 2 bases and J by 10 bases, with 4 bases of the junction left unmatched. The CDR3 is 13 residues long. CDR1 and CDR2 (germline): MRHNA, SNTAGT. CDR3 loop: CASSDGVAGAQYF. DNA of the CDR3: TGTGCCAGCAGTGACGGGGTAGCGGGAGCGCAGTATTTT.

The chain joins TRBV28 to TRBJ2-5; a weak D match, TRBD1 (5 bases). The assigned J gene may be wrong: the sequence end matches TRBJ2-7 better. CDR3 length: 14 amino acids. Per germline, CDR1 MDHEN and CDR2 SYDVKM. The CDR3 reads CASSLRTSGYEQYF. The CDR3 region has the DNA TGTGCCAGCAGTTTAAGGACCTCAGGGTACGAGCAGTACTTC.

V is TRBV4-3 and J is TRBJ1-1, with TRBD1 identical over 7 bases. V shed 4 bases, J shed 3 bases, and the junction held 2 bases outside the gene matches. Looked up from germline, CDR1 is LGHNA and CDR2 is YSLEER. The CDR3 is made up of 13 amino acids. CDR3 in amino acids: CASSPRGDTEAFF. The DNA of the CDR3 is TGCGCCAGCAGCCCCAGGGGGGACACTGAAGCTTTCTTT.

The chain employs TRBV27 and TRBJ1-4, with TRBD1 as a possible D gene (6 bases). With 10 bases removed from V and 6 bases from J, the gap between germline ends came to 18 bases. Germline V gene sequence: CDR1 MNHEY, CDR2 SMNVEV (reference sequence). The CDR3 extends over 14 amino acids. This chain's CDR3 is CATKLQGEDEKLFF. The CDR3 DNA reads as TGTGCCACCAAATTACAGGGAGAAGATGAAAAACTGTTTTTT.